The 29 T cell receptor beta chains reported below all come from one sample, sequenced in a study of T cell responses to AZD1222 COVID-19 vaccine. Method: immunoSEQ multiplex PCR; TCRdb's copy keeps in-frame clones and lacks some. This sample has about 140,000 clones, with about 89% found just once. Sequenced here: peripheral blood, sampled 28 days after the second dose of the MenACWY control vaccine. The receptors shown here come from an adult who received the MenACWY meningococcal vaccine as a control.

This sequence joins TRBV6-2 or TRBV6-3 and TRBJ2-7, with 10 bases aligning to TRBD2. This CDR3 contains 15 residues. Per the germline V gene, CDR1 is MNHEY and CDR2 is SVGEGT. V lost 5 bases and J lost 2; bases outside the gene matches: 6. As DNA, the CDR3 is TGTGCCAGCAGTCACGCCGGGACTAGCGCCTACGAGCAGTACTTC. As protein: CASSHAGTSAYEQYF.

This chain connects TRBV7-9 to TRBJ2-5; D call uncertain. The V end lost 5 bases, the J end lost 5 bases, and 18 bases lay between the germline ends. Germline values: CDR1 SEHNR, CDR2 FQNEAQ (reference sequence). The CDR3 contains 15 residues. The CDR3, as DNA: TGTGCCAGCAGCCAGTTACAAGGGTCAACGGAGACCCAGTACTTC. Protein sequence: CASSQLQGSTETQYF.

The chain has TRBV5-1 and TRBJ2-1; the match to TRBD1 covers 8 bases. The CDR3 totals 15 residues. Trimming took 4 bases from V and 4 from J; bases not matched to a gene: 7. The germline gives CDR1 SGHRS, CDR2 YFSETQ. The CDR3 nucleotides are TGCGCCAGCAGCGCCGGGACAGGCCTTTACAATGAGCAGTTCTTC. It specifies CASSAGTGLYNEQFF.

V gene TRBV5-1 combines with J gene TRBJ1-4; maybe TRBD1 (5 bases). Germline CDR1 and CDR2: SGHRS and YFSETQ. V lost 5 bases to trimming and J lost 1 base, with 12 bases between them. The length of the CDR3 is 15 residues. As DNA, the CDR3 is TGCGCCAGCAGGGCTGGGGCACAAACTAATGAAAAACTGTTTTTT. Translation gives CASRAGAQTNEKLFF.

This clone has just one count. The chain carries TRBV4-3 and TRBJ2-1; no definite D call. Per germline, CDR1 LGHNA and CDR2 YSLEER. This CDR3 spans 14 amino acids. V gave up 1 base and J gave up 8 bases, with 12 bases separating them. CDR3 nucleotides: TGCGCCAGCAGCCAAGTATCGGGCGGCGATGAGCAGTTCTTC. Its protein product is CASSQVSGGDEQFF.

The rearrangement joins TRBV6-1 to TRBJ1-2, with no clear D. The CDR3 totals 14 residues. The germline CDR1 and CDR2 sequences are MNHNS and SASEGT. V was trimmed by 3 bases and J by 5 bases, leaving 13 bases between them. The DNA for the CDR3 is TGTGCCAGCAGTGACGCAGACCCCAGGTATGGCTACACCTTC. Its translation: CASSDADPRYGYTF.

The rearrangement uses TRBV5-1 and TRBJ1-6; TRBD1 is a possible D gene (5 bases). V was clipped by 5 bases and J by 7 bases, with 16 bases between them. The length of the CDR3 is 15 residues. Germline lookup yields CDR1 SGHRS and CDR2 YFSETQ. The CDR3 is CASRQSARGNSPLHF. The CDR3 nucleotides are TGCGCCAGCAGACAGTCGGCAAGGGGAAATTCACCCCTCCACTTT.

The CDR3 DNA reads TGTGCCAGCAGCTTATTGGCCTATAATTCACCCCTCCACTTT. This codes for CASSLLAYNSPLHF. J is TRBJ1-6 and V is TRBV7-2, with D hard to call. Germline assignment: CDR1 SGHTA and CDR2 FQGNSA. The length of the CDR3 is 14 residues. The ends were cut back, 2 bases at V and 2 bases at J, with 4 bases in the middle.

This rearrangement joins TRBV27 to TRBJ2-6; D not resolved. The CDR3 runs to 16 residues. Germline CDR1 MNHEY, CDR2 SMNVEV (reference sequence). Trimming removed 5 bases from V and 3 bases from J, with 14 bases in between. In DNA, the CDR3 is TGTGCCAGCAGTATCTCGAATACCCGTGGGGCCAACGTCCTGACTTTC. Translated: CASSISNTRGANVLTF. Full variable domain (rest looked up from reference TRBV27 and TRBJ2-6): EAQVTQNPRYLITVTGKKLTVTCSQNMNHEYMSWYRQDPGLGLRQIYYSMNVEVTDKGDVPEGYKVSRKEKRNFPLILESPSPNQTSLYFCASSISNTRGANVLTFGAGSRLTVL.

This chain joins TRBV4-3 and TRBJ2-7, with D unclear. Trimming shortened V by 0 bases and J by 2 bases, and 14 bases separated the two germline ends. The CDR3 spans 16 residues. Germline V gene data show CDR1 as LGHNA and CDR2 as YSLEER. The CDR3 sequence: CASSQDLGYGAYEQYF. CDR3 nucleotides: TGCGCCAGCAGCCAAGATTTAGGGTATGGGGCCTACGAGCAGTACTTC.

V is TRBV28 and J is TRBJ1-2; D might be TRBD1 (6 bases). The CDR3 runs to 13 residues. The germline V gene encodes CDR1 MDHEN and CDR2 SYDVKM. The V end lost 5 bases, the J end lost 7 bases, and 14 bases lay between the germline ends. CDR3 loop: CASSGGRLIGYTF. Written as DNA, the CDR3 is TGTGCCAGCAGTGGGGGGCGGCTCATTGGCTACACCTTC.

V gene TRBV7-9 combines with J gene TRBJ2-5; D perhaps matches TRBD1 (5 bases). Trimming took 4 bases from V and 2 from J, leaving 11 bases between them. This CDR3 is built from 14 residues. Germline V gives CDR1 SEHNR, CDR2 FQNEAQ (reference sequence). The CDR3 sequence is CASSSQGFQETQYF. DNA for the CDR3: TGTGCCAGCAGCTCTCAGGGATTTCAAGAGACCCAGTACTTC.

The chain is built from TRBV20-1 and TRBJ2-5; D perhaps matches TRBD2 (7 bases). V lost 3 bases and J lost 5, with 13 bases in between. The CDR3 has 13 residues. The germline V gene has CDR1 DFQATT and CDR2 SNEGSKA (reference sequence). CDR3 residues: CSASGGGAETQYF. CDR3 sequence (DNA): TGCAGTGCTAGTGGGGGGGGCGCTGAGACCCAGTACTTC.

The chain is built from TRBV19 and TRBJ2-1, with TRBD2 matching over 7 bases. CDR1 is LNHDA and CDR2 is SQIVND in the germline V gene (reference sequence). The CDR3 has 14 amino acids. Trimming removed 3 bases from V and 6 bases from J; junction bases left unmatched: 5. Here the CDR3 DNA reads TGTGCCAGTAGTATCTTTGCGGGAGCCAATGAGCAGTTCTTC. It is translated as CASSIFAGANEQFF.

The chain joins TRBV6-5 to TRBJ1-1; D is perhaps TRBD1 (5 bases). V lost 6 bases to trimming and J lost 1 base, with 12 bases between them. Germline CDR1 is MNHEY and CDR2 is SVGAGI. The CDR3 extends over 14 amino acids. CDR3 residues: CASRRGLGNTEAFF. In DNA form, the CDR3 reads TGTGCCAGCAGACGGGGACTGGGGAACACTGAAGCTTTCTTT.

The chain couples TRBV28 to TRBJ1-5; the match to TRBD1 covers 10 bases. There are 16 residues in the CDR3. Trimming took 2 bases from V and 5 from J; bases not matched to a gene: 6. The germline CDR1 and CDR2 sequences are MDHEN and SYDVKM. CDR3 nucleotides: TGTGCCAGCAGTTTAAGCAGACAGGGGGCCCATCAGCCCCAGCATTTT. Its translation is CASSLSRQGAHQPQHF.

The chain combines TRBV28 with TRBJ1-4, with D hard to call. This CDR3 contains 10 residues. V dropped 8 bases and J dropped 9 bases, with 7 bases sitting between them. Germline CDR1 and CDR2: MDHEN and SYDVKM. CDR3 DNA: TGTGCCAGCGGGCTCCAAAAACTGTTTTTT. Translating gives CASGLQKLFF.

A single count supports this clone. The chain has TRBV5-1 and TRBJ2-1; D is possibly TRBD2 (6 bases). CDR3 length: 14 residues. The germline CDR1 and CDR2 sequences are SGHRS and YFSETQ. V was shortened by 0 bases and J by 8 bases, with 12 bases between the two germline ends. The CDR3 coding sequence is TGCGCCAGCAGCTTGGTGGGTCGGAGGGATGAGCAGTTCTTC. Translation: CASSLVGRRDEQFF.

This clone appeared a single time. The chain carries TRBV6-5 and TRBJ1-6; 7 bases agree with TRBD1. The CDR3 contains 14 residues. Germline V CDR1 and CDR2: MNHEY, SVGAGI. With 6 bases clipped from V and 3 bases from J, the junction kept 2 bases outside the gene matches. The CDR3 DNA sequence: TGTGCCAGCAGACGGGACAGCTATAATTCACCCCTCCACTTT. Protein product: CASRRDSYNSPLHF.

The chain uses TRBV4-1 and TRBJ2-3, with 10 positions matching TRBD2. This CDR3 is 18 amino acids long. V lost 0 bases, J lost 2 bases, and 8 bases stayed unmatched. Germline assignment: CDR1 MGHRA and CDR2 YSYEKL. The CDR3 spells CASSQDSLAGSNTDTQYF. CDR3 in DNA: TGCGCCAGCAGCCAAGATTCACTAGCGGGGTCAAACACAGATACGCAGTATTTT.

The V gene is TRBV27, the J gene TRBJ1-1; TRBD1 is a possible D gene (5 bases). Germline V CDR1 and CDR2: MNHEY, SMNVEV (reference sequence). Trimming took 6 bases from V and 10 from J, leaving 18 bases between them. This CDR3 is built from 13 residues. CDR3 nucleotide sequence: TGTGCCAGCAGAAGAGGATCCGGGACTCGAGCTTTCTTT. Residues: CASRRGSGTRAFF.

The chain has TRBV7-2 and TRBJ1-3; no reliable D call. Per germline, CDR1 SGHTA and CDR2 FQGNSA. The V end lost 1 base, the J end lost 0 bases, and 13 bases lay between the germline ends. This CDR3 has 17 amino acids. The CDR3 DNA follows: TGTGCCAGCAGCTTAGACAGTGGCGGATTCTCTGGAAACACCATATATTTT. Translating it yields CASSLDSGGFSGNTIYF.

This clone was counted a few times. This sequence joins TRBV11-2 and TRBJ2-7; no clear D gene. The germline V and J ends were trimmed by 0 bases and 3 bases, with 6 bases remaining between them. CDR1 and CDR2 (germline): SGHAT, FQNNGV. The CDR3 runs 13 residues. CDR3 in amino acids: CASSLDRGYEQYF. For the CDR3, the DNA is TGTGCCAGCAGCTTAGATCGTGGCTACGAGCAGTACTTC.

The rearrangement uses TRBV3-1 (or the pseudogene TRBV3-2) and TRBJ2-5; 8 positions agree with TRBD1. The germline gives CDR1 LGHDT, CDR2 YNNKEL (reference sequence). There are 16 residues in the CDR3. Trimming took 3 bases from V and 2 from J; bases not matched to a gene: 8. The CDR3 here is CASSQGLGQGQETQYF. CDR3 bases: TGTGCCAGCAGCCAGGGCCTAGGACAGGGACAAGAGACCCAGTACTTC.

The chain employs TRBV4-3 and TRBJ2-1, with D perhaps TRBD1 (5 bases). V lost 0 bases to trimming and J lost 8 bases, with 11 bases between them. CDR3 size: 14 residues. CDR1 is LGHNA, CDR2 YSLEER, per germline. The CDR3: CASSQDPGRDEQFF. The CDR3 DNA reads TGCGCCAGCAGCCAAGATCCGGGCAGGGATGAGCAGTTCTTC.

The chain uses TRBV29-1 and TRBJ2-5, with TRBD1 matching over 7 bases. CDR1 is SQVTM and CDR2 is ANQGSEA in the germline V gene. V trimming: 8 bases; J trimming: 4 bases; junction bases outside the gene matches: 4. This CDR3 region has 11 residues. This CDR3 reads CSMPGGETQYF. CDR3 nucleotide sequence: TGCAGCATGCCAGGGGGAGAGACCCAGTACTTC.

The chain employs TRBV27 and TRBJ2-7; D is possibly TRBD2 (6 bases). Trimming cost V 5 bases and J 0 bases, with 11 bases left between them. In germline, CDR1 is MNHEY, CDR2 SMNVEV (reference sequence). The CDR3 is made up of 14 amino acids. This CDR3 reads CASSSFGSSYEQYF. In DNA form, the CDR3 reads TGTGCCAGCAGTAGCTTCGGGAGCTCCTACGAGCAGTACTTC.

The chain combines TRBV28 with TRBJ1-5, with TRBD1 as a possible D gene (6 bases). CDR1 is MDHEN and CDR2 is SYDVKM in the germline V gene. The CDR3 has 16 residues. Between the trimmed V and J ends, which lost 2 bases and 0 bases, there was a span of 11 bases. The CDR3 sequence: CASSLAGHDSNQPQHF. In DNA form, the CDR3 reads TGTGCCAGCAGTTTAGCGGGACATGATAGCAATCAGCCCCAGCATTTT.

This clone was found a few times. J is TRBJ2-5 and V is TRBV6-5; the match to TRBD1 covers 11 bases. The CDR3 loop spans 15 amino acids. V was clipped by 6 bases and J by 5 bases; unmatched bases: 8. CDR1 MNHEY and CDR2 SVGAGI come from the germline V gene. The CDR3, as DNA: TGTGCCAGCAGCCCCACCGGGACAGGGGGGGAGACCCAGTACTTC. It encodes CASSPTGTGGETQYF.